Described below is a single TCR beta chain sequence and its context. Antigen unknown. The entry originates in a study of CD4+ T cells in melanoma. Assay: immunoSEQ multiplex PCR; the TCRdb copy retains only in-frame clones and omits some. Altogether about 50,000 clones are present, 89% being singletons, with the ten largest covering approximately 10%. Whole-study findings and limits: Reportedly, melanoma neoantigen-specific CD4+ T cells showed varied differentiation states. CD8+ T cell, macrophage and B cell function reportedly correlated with neoantigen-specific CD4+ T cells.

This CDR3 region has 17 residues. Germline V gene data show CDR1 as SGHAT and CDR2 as FQNNGV. Deletions cut 5 bases from V and 0 bases from J, with 17 bases between. This sequence joins TRBV11-2 and TRBJ1-3; tentative D call: TRBD1 (5 bases). The receptor was derived from a human donor with melanoma. The sequenced sample was peripheral blood. CDR3 nucleotide sequence: TGTGCCAGCAGCCGATCCACAGGACGCAGCTCTGGAAACACCATATATTTT. Translating it yields CASSRSTGRSSGNTIYF.